These 16 T cell receptor beta chains came from one sample sequenced in a study of T cells in Graves' hyperthyroidism and ophthalmopathy. The TCR beta CDR3 regions underwent amplification using RNA transcripts as the source. First-round RT-PCR with HTBI primers amplified the TCR CDR3 region. A single record per CDR3 protein comes from TCRdb applying MiXCR to the multiplex PCR reads. The data contain more than 300,000 distinct CDR3 sequences, about 17% of them singletons. Specimen: blood. These TCRs come from a woman aged 25 to 45 with Graves' hyperthyroidism that later progressed to Graves' ophthalmopathy.

This clonotype was seen a few times. V is TRBV19 and J is TRBJ2-7; 7 positions agree with TRBD2. Per germline, CDR1 LNHDA and CDR2 SQIVND (reference sequence). The CDR3 extends over 13 amino acids. V lost 9 bases to trimming and J lost 3 bases; unmatched junction nucleotides: 8. CDR3 nucleotides: TGTGCCAGACCTGGGGAGGGTCTCTACGAGCAGTACTTC. Its translation is CARPGEGLYEQYF.

The sample holds many counts of this clonotype. The chain couples TRBV6-1 to TRBJ1-6; tentatively, D is TRBD1 (5 bases). Germline CDR1 reads MNHNS; CDR2 reads SASEGT. Trimming shortened V by 5 bases and J by 5 bases, and 16 bases separated the two germline ends. The CDR3 runs 16 residues. CDR3 DNA sequence: TGTGCCAGCAGTTCCTTCCCGACAGTAGATAATTCACCCCTCCACTTT. It encodes CASSSFPTVDNSPLHF.

This clonotype was observed at least ten times. The rearrangement joins TRBV30 to TRBJ1-1, with no clear D. The CDR3 has 17 residues. Germline-derived CDR1 and CDR2 are GTSNPN and SVGIG (reference sequence). Trimming removed 2 bases at V and 1 base at J, with 20 bases between. The CDR3 DNA reads TGTGCCTGGAGTCCCCTCCTGGCAGCTTATTCGAACACTGAAGCTTTCTTT. Amino acids: CAWSPLLAAYSNTEAFF. The full variable domain, rest sourced from reference TRBV30 and TRBJ1-1, is SQTIHQWPATLVQPVGSPLSLECTVEGTSNPNLYWYRQAAGRGLQLLFYSVGIGQISSEVPQNLSASRPQDRQFILSSKKLLLSDSGFYLCAWSPLLAAYSNTEAFFGQGTRLTVV.

Points on this clonotype: This may be a read error: a much more frequent sequence differs by one nucleotide. The chain couples TRBV29-1 to TRBJ1-1; D possibly corresponds to TRBD1 (6 bases). The CDR3 covers 12 residues. Germline V gives CDR1 SQVTM, CDR2 ANQGSEA. The CDR3 nucleotides read TGCAGCGTTGTTAAAGGGGGGACTGAAGCTTCCTTT. This sequence encodes CSVVKGGTEASF. The entire variable domain, with the rest obtained from reference TRBV29-1 and TRBJ1-1, is as follows: SAVISQKPSRDICQRGTSLTIQCQVDSQVTMMFWYRQQPGQSLTLIATANQGSEATYESGFVIDKFPISRPNLTFSTLTVSNMSPEDSSIYLCSVVKGGTEASFGQGTRLTVV.

This chain joins TRBV20-1 and TRBJ2-7; 10 bases fit TRBD2. The germline V gene has CDR1 DFQATT and CDR2 SNEGSKA (reference sequence). V trimming: 5 bases; J trimming: 3 bases; junction bases outside the gene matches: 16. The length of the CDR3 is 17 residues. The CDR3 DNA sequence: TGCAGTGCTCTACCTCTTGAGCTAGCGGGGGCCTTCTACGAGCAGTACTTC. Its protein is CSALPLELAGAFYEQYF.

This clonotype was counted ten times or more. The chain combines TRBV11-2 with TRBJ2-7; no definite D call. This CDR3 is 14 amino acids long. Germline V gene sequence: CDR1 SGHAT, CDR2 FQNNGV. The germline V and J ends were trimmed by 1 base and 2 bases, with 9 bases remaining between them. CDR3 amino acids: CASSLAPVTYEQYF. The DNA for the CDR3 is TGTGCCAGCAGCTTAGCCCCAGTCACCTACGAGCAGTACTTC.

The rearrangement joins TRBV13 to TRBJ2-7; D is possibly TRBD2 (6 bases). V shed 5 bases and J shed 1 base, with 18 bases lying between them. Germline V gives CDR1 PRHDT, CDR2 FYEKMQ (reference sequence). The CDR3 is 16 residues long. The CDR3 here is CASSDPTDGGSYEQYF. The CDR3 DNA sequence: TGTGCCAGCAGCGACCCAACCGACGGAGGGTCCTACGAGCAGTACTTC.

This clonotype was counted ten times or more. V and J are TRBV5-1 and TRBJ2-2; possible D gene TRBD1, 6 bases. The CDR3 sequence is 15 residues long. Trimming took off 3 bases at V and 0 bases at J, with 9 bases between the two ends. The germline V gene has CDR1 SGHRS and CDR2 YFSETQ. In DNA, the CDR3 is TGCGCCAGCAGCTCAGGGGTAACGAACACCGGGGAGCTGTTTTTT. Translation: CASSSGVTNTGELFF.

In this sample, this clonotype turned up many times. The rearrangement uses TRBV2 and TRBJ2-1, with D perhaps being TRBD1 or TRBD2 (5 bases each). V was clipped by 7 bases and J by 6 bases, with 10 bases between them. CDR3 length: 12 residues. Per germline, CDR1 SNHLY and CDR2 FYNNEI. The DNA of the CDR3 is TGTGCCAGCAAGGGACCCACCAATGAGCAGTTCTTC. This sequence encodes CASKGPTNEQFF.

There are many counts of this clonotype. V is TRBV7-2 and J is TRBJ2-7, with 9 nucleotides matching TRBD2. The germline V gene encodes CDR1 SGHTA and CDR2 FQGNSA. Trimming removed 5 bases from V and 3 bases from J; junction bases left unmatched: 8. The length of the CDR3 is 15 residues. The DNA for the CDR3 is TGTGCCAGCAGCCCGCCTCTTAGCGGGGGCTACGAGCAGTACTTC. Protein sequence: CASSPPLSGGYEQYF.

Many counts were recorded for this clonotype. V usage is TRBV28 and J usage is TRBJ2-6, with TRBD1 as a possible D gene (5 bases). From germline, CDR1 is MDHEN and CDR2 SYDVKM. This CDR3 comprises 17 residues. V was shortened by 3 bases and J by 0 bases, with 12 bases between the two germline ends. The CDR3 is CASSLLDSPSGANVLTF. In nucleotides, the CDR3 is TGTGCCAGCAGTTTGTTAGACAGCCCCTCTGGGGCCAACGTCCTGACTTTC.

This clonotype was counted ten times or more. This chain links TRBV28 with TRBJ2-7; TRBD1 agrees at 11 bases. J gave up 2 bases and V 5 bases, and 8 bases lay outside the gene matches. In germline, CDR1 is MDHEN, CDR2 SYDVKM. The CDR3 has 16 amino acids. CDR3 DNA: TGTGCCAGCAGTGCCCGTGAGGGACAGGGGGCCTACGAGCAGTACTTC. This encodes CASSAREGQGAYEQYF.

The J gene is TRBJ2-7, the V gene TRBV27, with 7 nucleotides matching TRBD2. Germline-derived CDR1 and CDR2 are MNHEY and SMNVEV (reference sequence). The V gene end was trimmed by 5 bases and the J gene end by 3 bases; junction bases not matched to a gene: 7. This CDR3 has 14 amino acids. Here the CDR3 reads CASSKLANFYEQYF. As DNA, the CDR3 is TGTGCCAGCAGTAAACTAGCGAATTTCTACGAGCAGTACTTC.

V usage is TRBV5-1 and J usage is TRBJ2-7; 11 bases align to TRBD1. From germline, CDR1 is SGHRS and CDR2 YFSETQ. After removal of 2 bases from V and 6 bases from J, the junction contained 4 bases not matched to a gene. CDR3 length equals 14 residues. The CDR3 region is CASSFGTGGGEQYF. For the CDR3, the DNA is TGCGCCAGCAGCTTCGGGACAGGGGGGGGCGAGCAGTACTTC.

This clonotype was counted at least ten times. This chain links TRBV27 with TRBJ1-5; tentatively, D is TRBD1 (5 bases). CDR3 length equals 18 residues. Trimming took off 4 bases at V and 1 base at J, with 20 bases between the two ends. Germline values: CDR1 MNHEY, CDR2 SMNVEV (reference sequence). CDR3 bases: TGTGCCAGCAGTTCCGTGTTCGGGGGAAGATACAGCAATCAGCCCCAGCATTTT. Its protein product is CASSSVFGGRYSNQPQHF.

The V call is TRBV19, the J call TRBJ2-2; D is perhaps TRBD1 (6 bases). V was trimmed by 4 bases and J by 4 bases, leaving 13 bases between them. This CDR3 has 15 residues. Looked up from germline, CDR1 is LNHDA and CDR2 is SQIVND (reference sequence). In nucleotides, the CDR3 is TGTGCCAGTAGTACCTACCAGGGGAGCACCGGGGAGCTGTTTTTT. It encodes CASSTYQGSTGELFF.